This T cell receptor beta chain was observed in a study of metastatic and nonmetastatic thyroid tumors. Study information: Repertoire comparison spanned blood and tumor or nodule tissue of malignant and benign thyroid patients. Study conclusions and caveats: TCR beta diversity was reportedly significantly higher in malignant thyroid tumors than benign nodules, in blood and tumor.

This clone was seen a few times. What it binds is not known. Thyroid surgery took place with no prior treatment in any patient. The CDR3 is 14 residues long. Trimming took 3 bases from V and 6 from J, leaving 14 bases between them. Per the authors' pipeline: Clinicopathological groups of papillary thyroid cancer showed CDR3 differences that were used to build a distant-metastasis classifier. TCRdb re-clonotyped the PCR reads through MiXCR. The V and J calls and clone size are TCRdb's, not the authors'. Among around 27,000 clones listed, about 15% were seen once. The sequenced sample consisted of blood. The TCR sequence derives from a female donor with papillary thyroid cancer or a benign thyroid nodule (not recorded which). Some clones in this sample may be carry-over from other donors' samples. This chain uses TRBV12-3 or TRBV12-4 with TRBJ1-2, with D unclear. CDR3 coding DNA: TGTGCCAGCAGTTTTTCGGCGCGGGGAAATGGCTACACCTTC. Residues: CASSFSARGNGYTF.